These 22 T cell receptor beta chains were sequenced from one sample in a study of CD8 T cell repertoires and HIV-1 epitope variants (dated by TCRdb to the early 2020s). The library came from the immunoSEQ multiplex PCR assay. In TCRdb, the immuneACCESS table is reduced to in-frame sequences with V and J assigned. These tables do not hold every clone; where another copy was compared, an unresolved V gene accounts for under half, and the others remain unexplained. The sample profile shows over 4,500 clones; 70% of them were found once. The biggest ten clones account for approximately 40% of the sample. The antigens these receptors bind are not known. Sequenced: cultured CD8+ T cells derived from PBMCs. The receptors shown here come from a male donor with HIV.

The rearrangement joins TRBV28 to TRBJ2-3, with 8 bases that match TRBD2. The germline V gene encodes CDR1 MDHEN and CDR2 SYDVKM. The V segment lost 2 bases and the J segment 5 bases; nucleotides outside the gene matches: 6. The CDR3 loop spans 15 amino acids. The CDR3 region is CASSLRGLVKDTQYF. The DNA of the CDR3 is TGTGCCAGCAGTTTAAGGGGACTAGTCAAAGATACGCAGTATTTT.

V is TRBV10-3 and J is TRBJ1-2, with 9 nucleotides matching TRBD1. V shed 3 bases, J shed 2 bases, and the junction held 7 bases outside the gene matches. CDR1 is ENHRY and CDR2 is SYGVKD in the germline V gene. The CDR3 has 16 residues. The CDR3 sequence is CAISDLQGANNYGYTF. CDR3 DNA sequence: TGTGCCATCAGTGATTTACAGGGGGCGAACAACTATGGCTACACCTTC.

This clone was found a few times. V is TRBV27 and J is TRBJ2-1; D gene unclear. Trimming took off 5 bases at V and 2 bases at J, with 10 bases between the two ends. CDR3 length: 14 amino acids. Germline CDR1 is MNHEY and CDR2 is SMNVEV (reference sequence). CDR3 region: CASSPFSPYNEQFF. The CDR3 region has the DNA TGTGCCAGCAGTCCTTTCTCTCCCTACAATGAGCAGTTCTTC.

This chain joins TRBV6-1 and TRBJ2-7; D gene uncertain. Between the trimmed V and J ends, which lost 3 bases and 6 bases, there was a span of 6 bases. The CDR3 covers 11 residues. CDR1 and CDR2 (germline): MNHNS, SASEGT. The CDR3 sequence is CASSDRPEQYF. The CDR3 DNA reads TGTGCCAGCAGTGACAGACCCGAGCAGTACTTC.

This clone has just one count. The rearrangement joins TRBV28 to TRBJ1-4; D is unresolved. CDR3 length equals 13 residues. Trimming took 7 bases from V and 7 from J, leaving 13 bases between them. Germline V gene data show CDR1 as MDHEN and CDR2 as SYDVKM. The DNA of the CDR3 is TGTGCCAGCAACGGGGAGACCCCTGAAAAACTGTTTTTT. Encoded protein: CASNGETPEKLFF.

This chain joins TRBV13 and TRBJ1-1; TRBD1 matches at 7 bases. The CDR3 length is 13 residues. V lost 4 bases to trimming and J lost 4 bases; unmatched junction nucleotides: 3. CDR1 is PRHDT, CDR2 FYEKMQ, per germline (reference sequence). The CDR3 reads CASSSGDSTEAFF. The CDR3 region has the DNA TGTGCCAGCAGCTCGGGGGACAGCACTGAAGCTTTCTTT.

This clone was detected a few times. The J gene is TRBJ2-3, the V gene TRBV28; D remains ambiguous. Germline V lookup: CDR1 MDHEN, CDR2 SYDVKM. The CDR3 length is 12 residues. The ends were cut back, 5 bases at V and 5 bases at J, with 8 bases in the middle. The CDR3, as DNA: TGTGCCAGCAGTCAGACTGTAGATACGCAGTATTTT. As protein: CASSQTVDTQYF.

This clone showed up just a few times. This chain links TRBV10-1 with TRBJ1-2; D possibly corresponds to TRBD1 (6 bases). CDR1 is WNHNN, CDR2 SYGVQD, per germline (reference sequence). The CDR3 runs 13 residues. V was cut by 11 bases and J by 1 base, with 14 bases left in between. The CDR3 spells CASKYRDNYGYTF. The DNA for the CDR3 is TGCGCCTCGAAGTACAGGGATAACTATGGCTACACCTTC.

This chain connects TRBV2 to TRBJ2-7; 7 bases are shared with TRBD2. The length of the CDR3 is 14 residues. Germline assignment: CDR1 SNHLY and CDR2 FYNNEI. J gave up 7 bases and V 8 bases, and 14 bases lay outside the gene matches. DNA of the CDR3: TGTGCCAGCCAGCACGGAGCGGGGCTTGGGGAGCAGTACTTC. Its protein is CASQHGAGLGEQYF.

V is TRBV19 and J is TRBJ2-7; TRBD1 is a possible D gene (5 bases). V lost 1 base to trimming and J lost 2 bases, with 9 bases between them. CDR3 length: 14 residues. CDR1 is LNHDA and CDR2 is SQIVND in the germline V gene (reference sequence). Here the CDR3 DNA reads TGTGCCAGTAGTATAGGACCAGGGCCCTACGAGCAGTACTTC. It is translated as CASSIGPGPYEQYF.

The chain is built from TRBV7-6 and TRBJ2-3; D not resolved. Germline loops: CDR1 SGHVS, CDR2 FNYEAQ. The CDR3 contains 13 residues. The V gene lost 4 bases and the J gene lost 0 bases, with 5 bases spanning the gap. The CDR3 reads CASSSDSTDTQYF. As DNA, the CDR3 is TGTGCCAGCAGCTCTGATAGCACAGATACGCAGTATTTT.

This clone was detected a few times. The chain combines TRBV7-9 with TRBJ2-1; TRBD1 matches 11 bases. The V gene's germline CDR1 is SEHNR and CDR2 FQNEAQ (reference sequence). V lost 3 bases, J lost 6 bases, and 1 base stayed unmatched. This CDR3 is 14 amino acids long. The CDR3, as DNA: TGTGCCAGCAGCTTGGACAGGGGGCTCAATGAGCAGTTCTTC. This gives the protein CASSLDRGLNEQFF.

This clone was seen a few times. The V call is TRBV29-1, the J call TRBJ1-3; D is unclear. Trimming shortened V by 8 bases and J by 4 bases, and 15 bases separated the two germline ends. The germline V gene encodes CDR1 SQVTM and CDR2 ANQGSEA. The CDR3 is 13 amino acids. CDR3 DNA: TGCAGCACCGCCGCGGGAGGCGGAAACACCATATATTTT. It specifies CSTAAGGGNTIYF.

This clone was observed a few times. This rearrangement joins TRBV13 to TRBJ2-2; 10 bases line up with TRBD2. The CDR3 extends over 17 amino acids. Trimming cost V 0 bases and J 4 bases; bases outside gene matches: 5. Germline values: CDR1 PRHDT, CDR2 FYEKMQ (reference sequence). CDR3 DNA sequence: TGTGCCAGCAGCTTAGGTTGGGCTAGCGGGAGCACCGGGGAGCTGTTTTTT. This translates into CASSLGWASGSTGELFF.

The V and J genes are TRBV21-1 and TRBJ2-1; the table's D call TRBD2 went unverified against the DNA. TRBV21-1 is a pseudogene segment. The CDR3 consists of 17 residues. CDR3 nucleotides: TGTGCCAGCGGGAGCATACTAGGCGGGAGGGCCCTGTATGAGCAGTTCTTC. It is translated as CASGSILGGRALYEQFF.

This chain joins TRBV27 and TRBJ2-1, with 11 bases fitting TRBD2. V lost 8 bases and J lost 3; bases outside the gene matches: 6. The germline V gene has CDR1 MNHEY and CDR2 SMNVEV (reference sequence). This CDR3 has 15 amino acids. The CDR3 bases are TGTGCCAGCGGGACCGGGACTAGCGGCTACAATGAGCAGTTCTTC. It is translated as CASGTGTSGYNEQFF.

The V call is TRBV6-1, the J call TRBJ1-3; TRBD1 might be the D (6 bases). Germline CDR1 is MNHNS and CDR2 is SASEGT. The V end was cut by 6 bases, the J end by 1 base, with 19 bases between. The CDR3 runs 17 residues. The CDR3 here is CASRERAGTTSGNTIYF. The CDR3 DNA reads as TGTGCCAGCAGAGAACGAGCCGGGACAACGTCTGGAAACACCATATATTTT.

This sequence joins TRBV5-8 and TRBJ2-3, with no clear D. Germline loops: CDR1 SGHTS, CDR2 YDEGEE. Trimming left V 7 bases short and J 4 bases short, with 10 bases between. This CDR3 region has 12 residues. The CDR3 protein is CASGQASDTQYF. The CDR3 DNA follows: TGTGCCAGCGGGCAGGCCTCAGATACGCAGTATTTT.

This clone was detected only once. At one end, the junction sequence differs from germline, possibly due to a read error. The identical CDR3 is also encoded by other nucleotide sequences in the sample. The chain uses TRBV4-1 and TRBJ1-1; weak D call: TRBD1 (5 bases). From germline, CDR1 is MGHRA and CDR2 YSYEKL. The CDR3 length is 14 residues. For the CDR3, the DNA is TGCGCCAGCAGCCAAGGAGGGGTTGACACTGAAGCCTTCTTT. This translates into CASSQGGVDTEAFF.

The rearrangement joins TRBV7-8 to TRBJ2-2; 9 bases agree with TRBD1. Unmatched junction bases numbered 12, after V lost 8 bases and J lost 2 bases. This CDR3 region has 17 residues. Per germline, CDR1 SGHVS and CDR2 FQNEAQ. CDR3 residues: CASSISRTGVNTGELFF. CDR3 nucleotide sequence: TGTGCCAGCTCTATTTCCAGGACAGGGGTTAACACCGGGGAGCTGTTTTTT.

The CDR3 region has the DNA TGCGCCAGCAGCCACAACGGCGGTAGTCAGCCCCAGCATTTT. This sequence encodes CASSHNGGSQPQHF. The rearrangement links TRBV4-3 to TRBJ1-5; D is ambiguous. The CDR3 extends over 14 amino acids. The V gene's germline CDR1 is LGHNA and CDR2 YSLEER. Trimming stripped 3 bases from V and 6 bases from J, with 12 bases between.

The V and J genes are TRBV28 and TRBJ2-7; TRBD2 might be the D (5 bases). The CDR3 is 13 amino acids. Germline loops: CDR1 MDHEN, CDR2 SYDVKM. Deletions cut 2 bases from V and 6 bases from J, with 11 bases between. Here the CDR3 reads CASSLGLASEQYF. The CDR3 nucleotides are TGTGCCAGCAGTTTAGGCCTAGCTTCCGAGCAGTACTTC.